The 6 T cell receptor beta chains below all came from one sample that was sequenced in a study of blood T cells in healthy people across ages (dated by TCRdb to between 2014 and 2017). Preparation of the library involved 5' RACE. Sequenced on an Illumina HiSeq 2500. A second 7 to 11 cycle PCR used a sample-barcoded 5' primer and a J-beta primer mix. The public sequencing data were trimmed at Q25 with fastp and processed into clonotypes with MiXCR by TCRdb, which kept only in-frame beta chains. Rows are combined by CDR3 protein, so each entry shows the most common genes and DNA. A total of 650,000 to 950,000 distinct CDR3 sequences appear in this sample, approximately 44% of them only once. Of the sample, nearly 20% is held by the ten largest clones. Sequencing was carried out using blood. These receptors all come from a man aged 55 to 70 in good health.

Many counts were recorded for this clonotype. V is TRBV27 and J is TRBJ2-1; D might be TRBD1 or TRBD2, each matching 5 bases. The V and J ends lost 6 bases and 1 base respectively, with 10 bases between them. The CDR3 totals 14 residues. Germline CDR1 reads MNHEY; CDR2 reads SMNVEV (reference sequence). Here the CDR3 reads CASSLGVSYNEQFF. In DNA, the CDR3 is TGTGCCAGCAGCTTGGGGGTTTCCTACAATGAGCAGTTCTTC.

J is TRBJ2-3 and V is TRBV18; D is unresolved. In germline, CDR1 is KGHSH, CDR2 LQKENI. The CDR3 is 14 residues long. V was pared by 1 base and J by 4 bases, with 9 bases between. Here the CDR3 reads CASSPQGSADTQYF. DNA for the CDR3: TGTGCCAGCTCACCACAGGGTTCCGCAGATACGCAGTATTTT. Full variable domain (remainder filled in from reference TRBV18 and TRBJ2-3): NAGVMQNPRHLVRRRGQEARLRCSPMKGHSHVYWYRQLPEEGLKFMVYLQKENIIDESGMPKERFSAEFPKEGPSILRIQQVVRGDSAAYFCASSPQGSADTQYFGPGTRLTVL.

This clonotype came up a few times. The chain couples TRBV20-1 to TRBJ2-7; D is possibly TRBD2 (6 bases). Deletions cut 7 bases from V and 3 bases from J, with 13 bases between. Per germline, CDR1 DFQATT and CDR2 SNEGSKA (reference sequence). The CDR3 is 12 amino acids. DNA of the CDR3: TGCAGTGTAGCAGGAGGGAACTACGAGCAGTACTTC. Translated, it gives CSVAGGNYEQYF.

The chain couples TRBV24-1 to TRBJ2-5; D is unresolved. CDR1 is KGHDR, CDR2 SFDVKD, per germline. V was clipped by 4 bases and J by 5 bases, with 10 bases between them. The CDR3 spans 13 residues. CDR3 region: CATSEVTLETQYF. The DNA of the CDR3 is TGTGCCACCAGTGAGGTGACCCTGGAGACCCAGTACTTC.

This clonotype was found many times. The CDR3 reads CSASNGPSYEQYF. The DNA of the CDR3 is TGCAGTGCTAGTAACGGGCCCTCCTACGAGCAGTACTTC. The chain is built from TRBV20-1 and TRBJ2-7; D is undetermined. Germline assignment: CDR1 DFQATT and CDR2 SNEGSKA (reference sequence). This CDR3 is 13 amino acids long. V gave up 3 bases and J gave up 0 bases, with 9 bases separating them.

This clonotype was seen a handful of times. The chain combines TRBV7-2 with TRBJ2-3; 7 positions match TRBD2. The CDR3 extends over 13 amino acids. Germline V gene sequence: CDR1 SGHTA, CDR2 FQGNSA. J lost 4 bases, V lost 5 bases, and 3 bases had no gene match. The CDR3 here is CASSRTSADTQYF. Written as DNA, the CDR3 is TGTGCCAGCAGCCGAACTAGCGCAGATACGCAGTATTTT.